The 11 T cell receptor beta chains reported below all come from one sample, sequenced in a study of shared clonotypes between healthy human individuals. The repertoire was sequenced with immunoSEQ multiplex PCR; TCRdb's copy has only in-frame clones and lacks some. The profile shows roughly 2,000,000 clones, roughly 93% of them singletons. Terminally differentiated effector memory CD45RA+ cells were excluded from the naive CD8 cells, which were CD45RO-negative and positively selected for CCR7. Specimen: naive CD8+ T cells from PBMCs. All receptors come from a man younger than 30 in good health. Some clones in this sample may be carry-over from other donors' samples.

This clone has only one observation. This chain connects TRBV7-2 to TRBJ2-4, with 10 bases identical to TRBD2. CDR3 length equals 17 residues. The germline V gene encodes CDR1 SGHTA and CDR2 FQGNSA. Trimming removed 2 bases from V and 7 bases from J; junction bases left unmatched: 11. The CDR3 loop is CASSLPLAGDSMNIQYF. CDR3 DNA sequence: TGTGCCAGCAGCTTACCCCTAGCGGGAGATTCCATGAACATTCAGTACTTC.

The chain couples TRBV7-9 to TRBJ2-7; 8 positions match TRBD2. The CDR3 consists of 14 residues. Losses at the gene ends were 4 bases for V and 2 bases for J; bases not matched to a gene: 4. In germline, CDR1 is SEHNR, CDR2 FQNEAQ (reference sequence). The CDR3 sequence is CASSSGGLTYEQYF. CDR3 nucleotides: TGTGCCAGCAGCTCGGGAGGGCTCACCTACGAGCAGTACTTC. Combining the CDR3 with reference TRBV7-9 and TRBJ2-7 gives the whole variable domain DTGVSQNPRHKITKRGQNVTFRCDPISEHNRLYWYRQTLGQGPEFLTYFQNEAQLEKSRLLSDRFSAERPKGSFSTLEIQRTEQGDSAMYLCASSSGGLTYEQYFGPGTRLTVT.

This clone was recorded only once. The same CDR3 is also encoded by other DNA sequences in this sample. The V call is TRBV11-2, the J call TRBJ1-1; D is ambiguous. With 1 base removed from V and 3 bases from J, the gap between germline ends came to 6 bases. This CDR3 is built from 13 residues. Looked up from germline, CDR1 is SGHAT and CDR2 is FQNNGV. The CDR3, as DNA: TGTGCCAGCAGCTTAGGTGCGTACACTGAAGCTTTCTTT. Protein sequence: CASSLGAYTEAFF.

The V and J genes are TRBV19 and TRBJ2-1, with 8 positions matching TRBD1. This CDR3 has 14 residues. Germline V lookup: CDR1 LNHDA, CDR2 SQIVND (reference sequence). Trimming cost V 1 base and J 8 bases; bases outside gene matches: 4. Written as DNA, the CDR3 is TGTGCCAGTAGTATAGGGACAGGGATCGATGAGCAGTTCTTC. Translated, it gives CASSIGTGIDEQFF.

In this sample, this clone turned up once. CDR3 bases: TGCGCCAGCAGCTCCTCCGGGGGACGAGGCTATGGCTACACCTTC. It translates to CASSSSGGRGYGYTF. The chain links TRBV5-1 to TRBJ1-2; maybe TRBD1 (5 bases). The germline V gene encodes CDR1 SGHRS and CDR2 YFSETQ. The CDR3 runs to 15 residues. V dropped 3 bases and J dropped 4 bases, with 16 bases sitting between them.

This clone was seen just once. Distinct nucleotide sequences in the sample also encode this CDR3. The chain is built from TRBV6-1 and TRBJ2-7; 7 nucleotides match TRBD1. Germline CDR1 reads MNHNS; CDR2 reads SASEGT. The CDR3 length is 12 residues. Trimming cost V 6 bases and J 3 bases; bases outside gene matches: 2. The CDR3 DNA is TGTGCCAGCAGCGGGGACAGCTACGAGCAGTACTTC. The encoded protein is CASSGDSYEQYF.

This chain joins TRBV11-2 and TRBJ1-2; 7 bases are shared with TRBD1. V trimming: 6 bases; J trimming: 4 bases; junction bases outside the gene matches: 20. The CDR3 is 18 amino acids. Per germline, CDR1 SGHAT and CDR2 FQNNGV. The CDR3 spells CASSGLPGQTTEGYGYTF. CDR3 nucleotide sequence: TGTGCCAGCAGTGGACTCCCGGGACAGACTACCGAGGGCTATGGCTACACCTTC. Together with reference TRBV11-2 and TRBJ1-2, the CDR3 gives the full variable domain: EAGVAQSPRYKIIEKRQSVAFWCNPISGHATLYWYQQILGQGPKLLIQFQNNGVVDDSQLPKDRFSAERLKGVDSTLKIQPAKLEDSAVYLCASSGLPGQTTEGYGYTFGSGTRLTVV.

The genes are TRBV5-1 and TRBJ2-1; 7 bases are shared with TRBD2. The V gene end was trimmed by 0 bases and the J gene end by 5 bases; junction bases not matched to a gene: 8. This CDR3 comprises 16 residues. Germline CDR1 SGHRS, CDR2 YFSETQ. This CDR3 reads CASSLGTSLFHNEQFF. The DNA for the CDR3 is TGCGCCAGCAGCTTGGGGACTAGTCTTTTCCACAATGAGCAGTTCTTC.

V usage is TRBV9 and J usage is TRBJ2-3, with 9 bases aligning to TRBD2. The CDR3 runs to 17 residues. With 0 bases clipped from V and 3 bases from J, the junction kept 8 bases outside the gene matches. CDR1 is SGDLS and CDR2 is YYNGEE in the germline V gene. Here the CDR3 DNA reads TGTGCCAGCAGCGTAGAGGGCGGGAGGGCCGTTACAGATACGCAGTATTTT. This encodes CASSVEGGRAVTDTQYF. The entire variable domain, with the rest obtained from reference TRBV9 and TRBJ2-3, is as follows: DSGVTQTPKHLITATGQRVTLRCSPRSGDLSVYWYQQSLDQGLQFLIQYYNGEERAKGNILERFSAQQFPDLHSELNLSSLELGDSALYFCASSVEGGRAVTDTQYFGPGTRLTVL.

Worth noting for this clone: The same CDR3 can be traced to other DNA sequences in this sample. The V and J genes are TRBV7-9 and TRBJ1-2; 8 bases fit TRBD1. Germline V gives CDR1 SEHNR, CDR2 FQNEAQ (reference sequence). V was clipped by 5 bases and J by 4 bases; unmatched bases: 3. The CDR3 covers 13 residues. The CDR3 region is CASSPDRGYGYTF. In DNA form, the CDR3 reads TGTGCCAGCAGCCCCGACAGGGGCTATGGCTACACCTTC.

This rearrangement joins TRBV7-2 to TRBJ2-7; 8 nucleotides line up with TRBD2. This CDR3 spans 14 amino acids. CDR1 and CDR2 (germline): SGHTA, FQGNSA. V lost 4 bases, J lost 5 bases, and 7 bases stayed unmatched. CDR3 amino acids: CASSSVSGSNEQYF. CDR3 in DNA: TGTGCCAGCAGCTCCGTAAGCGGGAGTAACGAGCAGTACTTC.